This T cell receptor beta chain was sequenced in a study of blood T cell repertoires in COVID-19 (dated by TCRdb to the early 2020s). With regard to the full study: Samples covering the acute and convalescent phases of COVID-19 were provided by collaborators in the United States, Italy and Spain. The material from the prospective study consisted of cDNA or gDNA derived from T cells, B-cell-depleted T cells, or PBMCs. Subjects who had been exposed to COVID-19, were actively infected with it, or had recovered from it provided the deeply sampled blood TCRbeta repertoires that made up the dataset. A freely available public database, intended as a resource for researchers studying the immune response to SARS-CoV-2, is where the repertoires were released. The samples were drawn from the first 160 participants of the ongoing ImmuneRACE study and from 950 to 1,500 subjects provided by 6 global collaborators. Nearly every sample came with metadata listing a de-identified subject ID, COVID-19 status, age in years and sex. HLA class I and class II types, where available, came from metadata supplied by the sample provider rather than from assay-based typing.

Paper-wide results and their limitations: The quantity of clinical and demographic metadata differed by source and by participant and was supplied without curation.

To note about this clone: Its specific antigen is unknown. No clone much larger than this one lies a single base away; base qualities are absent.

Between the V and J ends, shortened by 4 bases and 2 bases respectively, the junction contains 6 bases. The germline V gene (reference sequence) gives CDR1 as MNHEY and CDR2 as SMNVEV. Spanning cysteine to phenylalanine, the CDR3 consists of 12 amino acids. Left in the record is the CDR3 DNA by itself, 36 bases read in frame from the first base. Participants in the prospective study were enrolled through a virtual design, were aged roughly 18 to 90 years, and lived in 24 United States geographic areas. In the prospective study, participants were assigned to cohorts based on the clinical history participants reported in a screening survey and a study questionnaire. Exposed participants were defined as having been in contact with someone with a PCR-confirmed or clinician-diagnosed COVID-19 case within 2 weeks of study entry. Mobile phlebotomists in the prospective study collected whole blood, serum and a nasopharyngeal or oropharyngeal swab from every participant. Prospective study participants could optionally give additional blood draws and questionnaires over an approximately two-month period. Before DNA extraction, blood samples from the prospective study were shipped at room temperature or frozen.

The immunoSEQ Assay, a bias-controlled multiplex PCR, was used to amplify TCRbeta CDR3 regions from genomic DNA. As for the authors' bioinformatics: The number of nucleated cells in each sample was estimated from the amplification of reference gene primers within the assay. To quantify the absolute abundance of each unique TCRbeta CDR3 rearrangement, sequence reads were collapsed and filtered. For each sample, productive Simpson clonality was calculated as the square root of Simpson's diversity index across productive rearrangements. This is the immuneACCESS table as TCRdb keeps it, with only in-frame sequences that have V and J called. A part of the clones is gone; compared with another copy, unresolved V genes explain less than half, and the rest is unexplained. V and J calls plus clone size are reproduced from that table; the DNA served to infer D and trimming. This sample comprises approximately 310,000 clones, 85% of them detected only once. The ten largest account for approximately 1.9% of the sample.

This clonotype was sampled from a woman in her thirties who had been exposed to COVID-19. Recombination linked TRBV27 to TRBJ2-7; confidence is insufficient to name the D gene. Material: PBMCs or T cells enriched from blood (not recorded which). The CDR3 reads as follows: CASSSPPYEQYF. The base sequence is TGTGCCAGCAGTTCTCCCCCCTACGAGCAGTACTTC.